The rows below give T cell receptor beta chains drawn from one sample of a study of blood T cell repertoires in COVID-19. Measured with immunoSEQ multiplex PCR; TCRdb has only the in-frame clones, and not every one. Of about 380,000 clones listed, roughly 80% are singletons. Material: peripheral blood. These receptors were collected from a human donor with acute or convalescent COVID-19. The donor label of this sample is uncertain. Both conserved end residues are part of each CDR3. A D gene is named only where the DNA matches it firmly. Expanded clones get a size class; other rows say once, few or many, or leave the size out.

j_gene: TRBJ2-1; d_gene: -; v_gene: TRBV2; abundance: -; CDR3nt: TGTGCCAGCAGTGAGTCCAGGGCGGTCTACAATGAGCAGTTCTTC; CDR3aa: CASSESRAVYNEQFF
j_gene: TRBJ2-1; d_gene: -; v_gene: TRBV4-1; abundance: few; CDR3nt: TGCGCCAGCAGCCCCTCCCGGGACACCTACAATGAGCAGTTCTTC; CDR3aa: CASSPSRDTYNEQFF
j_gene: TRBJ1-1; d_gene: TRBD1; v_gene: TRBV19; abundance: few; CDR3nt: TGTGCCAGTAGTTCCGAGTCGACAGGGGGCCTGGAAGCTTTCTTT; CDR3aa: CASSSESTGGLEAFF
j_gene: TRBJ1-3; d_gene: -; v_gene: TRBV19; abundance: -; CDR3nt: TGTGCCAGTAGTGCCGGACAACCGATTGGAAACACCATATATTTT; CDR3aa: CASSAGQPIGNTIYF
j_gene: TRBJ2-1; d_gene: -; v_gene: TRBV6-6; abundance: -; CDR3nt: TGTGCCAGCAGAAGGGCGGCGACGGGAAATGAGCAGTTCTTC; CDR3aa: CASRRAATGNEQFF
j_gene: TRBJ2-3; d_gene: TRBD2; v_gene: TRBV5-1; abundance: -; CDR3nt: TGCGCCAGCAGCTTGGTGGCGGGGGGGCCACAGGATACGCAGTATTTT; CDR3aa: CASSLVAGGPQDTQYF
j_gene: TRBJ1-2; d_gene: -; v_gene: TRBV28; abundance: -; CDR3nt: TGTGCCAGCAGTTTATCGGTAGGGAGCAGCGATGGCTACACCTTC; CDR3aa: CASSLSVGSSDGYTF
j_gene: TRBJ1-2; d_gene: -; v_gene: TRBV6-4; abundance: -; CDR3nt: TGTGCCAGCTTCCTAGTCCGACCTGCCCTTTCTAACTATGGCTACACCTTC; CDR3aa: CASFLVRPALSNYGYTF
j_gene: TRBJ2-4; d_gene: TRBD1; v_gene: TRBV19; abundance: -; CDR3nt: TGTGCCACCGGGATCACAGGGGCAAACATTCAGTACTTC; CDR3aa: CATGITGANIQYF
j_gene: TRBJ2-2; d_gene: TRBD2; v_gene: TRBV9; abundance: many; CDR3nt: TGTGCCAGCAGCGTTTTCGCGGGAGCCGGGGAGCTGTTTTTT; CDR3aa: CASSVFAGAGELFF
j_gene: TRBJ2-7; d_gene: TRBD1; v_gene: TRBV5-6; abundance: -; CDR3nt: TGTGCCAGCAGCTATGGACAGGAACAGTACTTC; CDR3aa: CASSYGQEQYF
j_gene: TRBJ1-2; d_gene: -; v_gene: TRBV6-5; abundance: -; CDR3nt: TGTGCCAGCAGACCCGGACTTGCCTATGGCTACACCTTC; CDR3aa: CASRPGLAYGYTF
j_gene: TRBJ1-6; d_gene: -; v_gene: TRBV6-6; abundance: -; CDR3nt: TGTGCCAGCAGGCCAGGAAATTCACCCCTCCACTTT; CDR3aa: CASRPGNSPLHF
j_gene: TRBJ1-4; d_gene: -; v_gene: TRBV9; abundance: -; CDR3nt: TGTGCCAGCAGCTCTACGGACTCCAGCTCTTGGGAAAAACTGTTTTTT; CDR3aa: CASSSTDSSSWEKLFF
j_gene: TRBJ2-7; d_gene: -; v_gene: TRBV7-9; abundance: -; CDR3nt: TGTGCCAGCAGCCCCTCTTGGGGGGTCTCCTACGAGCAGTACTTC; CDR3aa: CASSPSWGVSYEQYF
j_gene: TRBJ1-2; d_gene: TRBD1; v_gene: TRBV4-2; abundance: -; CDR3nt: TGTGCCAGCAGCAGCAGAGAACAGGGGGCTAAGAGTGGCTACACCTTC; CDR3aa: CASSSREQGAKSGYTF
j_gene: TRBJ1-2; d_gene: -; v_gene: TRBV2; abundance: -; CDR3nt: TGTGCCAGCAGTGAAGGTCCTTTTAACTATGGCTACACCTTC; CDR3aa: CASSEGPFNYGYTF
j_gene: TRBJ2-3; d_gene: TRBD2; v_gene: TRBV7-6; abundance: -; CDR3nt: TGTGCCAGCAGCCTCGGACTAGCGGGAGGCTCTCCCCCAAATACGCAGTATTTT; CDR3aa: CASSLGLAGGSPPNTQYF
j_gene: TRBJ1-5; d_gene: TRBD1; v_gene: TRBV19; abundance: few; CDR3nt: TGTGCCAGTAGTACGGACAGGACGGAGGGGGCCCAGCATTTT; CDR3aa: CASSTDRTEGAQHF
j_gene: TRBJ1-4; d_gene: -; v_gene: TRBV2; abundance: -; CDR3nt: TGTGCCAGCAGTGAATCGGGGGTTACTAATGAAAAACTGTTTTTT; CDR3aa: CASSESGVTNEKLFF
j_gene: TRBJ1-6; d_gene: TRBD1; v_gene: TRBV2; abundance: -; CDR3nt: TGTGCCAGCAGGCCTGGACAGGGGGGAGTATCACCCCTCCACTTT; CDR3aa: CASRPGQGGVSPLHF
j_gene: TRBJ1-2; d_gene: -; v_gene: TRBV7-9; abundance: -; CDR3nt: TGTGCCAGCAGCCTCCCCCCGGGGGGCTACACCTTC; CDR3aa: CASSLPPGGYTF
j_gene: TRBJ1-2; d_gene: -; v_gene: TRBV5-4; abundance: -; CDR3nt: TGTGCCAGCAGCTTGCAGGTAGGGAGTCGCGGCTACACCTTC; CDR3aa: CASSLQVGSRGYTF
j_gene: TRBJ2-1; d_gene: -; v_gene: TRBV3-1/TRBV3-2; abundance: many; CDR3nt: TGTGCCAGCAGCCGGGGGGAGGCCCGTAATGAGCAGTTCTTC; CDR3aa: CASSRGEARNEQFF